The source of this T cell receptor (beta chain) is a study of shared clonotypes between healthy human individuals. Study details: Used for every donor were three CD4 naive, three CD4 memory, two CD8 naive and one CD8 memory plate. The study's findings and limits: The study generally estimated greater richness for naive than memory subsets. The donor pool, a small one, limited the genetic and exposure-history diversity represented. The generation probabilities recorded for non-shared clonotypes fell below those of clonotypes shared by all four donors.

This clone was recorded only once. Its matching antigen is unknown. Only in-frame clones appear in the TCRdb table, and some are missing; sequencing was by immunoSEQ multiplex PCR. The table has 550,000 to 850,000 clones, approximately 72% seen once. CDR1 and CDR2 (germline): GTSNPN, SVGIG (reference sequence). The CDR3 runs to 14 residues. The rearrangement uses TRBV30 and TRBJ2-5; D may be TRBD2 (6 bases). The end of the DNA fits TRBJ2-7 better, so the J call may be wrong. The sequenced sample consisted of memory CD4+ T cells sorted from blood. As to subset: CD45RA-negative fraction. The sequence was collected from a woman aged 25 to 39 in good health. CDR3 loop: CAWRGTHTSYEQYF. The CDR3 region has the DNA TGTGCCTGGAGGGGGACTCACACCTCCTACGAGCAGTACTTC.